These T cell receptor beta chains were read from a single sample in a study of cytomegalovirus exposure and HLA in healthy donors. Sequencing used immunoSEQ multiplex PCR; TCRdb keeps in-frame clones, though not all of them. This sample lists roughly 220,000 clones; its ten largest clones have about 1%. The sequencing input was PBMCs. These receptors were obtained from a girl aged 2 to 9 in good health and CMV-seropositive. Both conserved end residues are part of each CDR3. The D gene is left open where the match is weak.

>TRBJ1-5|TRBV21-1|.
CASNDSTNQPQHF
TGTGCCAGCAATGACAGTACTAATCAGCCCCAGCATTTT
>TRBJ2-2|TRBV10-3|TRBD1
CAIRGQGAQGELFF
TGTGCCATCCGAGGTCAGGGGGCGCAAGGGGAGCTGTTTTTT
>TRBJ2-7|TRBV7-2|.
CASCQVGSYEQYF
TGTGCCAGCTGCCAGGTAGGATCCTACGAGCAGTACTTC
>TRBJ1-2|TRBV28|.
CATLSGGWDGYTF
TGTGCCACCCTATCGGGGGGTTGGGATGGCTACACCTTC
>TRBJ2-7|TRBV7-2|.
CASSLDRSYEQYF
TGTGCCAGCAGCTTAGACAGGTCCTACGAGCAGTACTTC
>TRBJ2-3|TRBV5-1|TRBD1
CASSLEGDSGTDTQYF
TGCGCCAGCAGCTTGGAAGGGGACAGCGGTACAGATACGCAGTATTTT
>TRBJ2-3|TRBV28|.
CASSLSSVTLTQYF
TGTGCCAGCAGTTTGTCCAGCGTTACTCTTACGCAGTATTTT
>TRBJ1-1|TRBV19|.
CASSGRNTEAFF
TGTGCCAGTAGTGGCAGGAACACTGAAGCTTTCTTT
>TRBJ2-7|TRBV9|TRBD1
CASSPRGQGDYEQYF
TGTGCCAGCAGCCCTCGGGGACAGGGTGACTACGAGCAGTACTTC
>TRBJ2-5|TRBV6-5|TRBD1
CASSPPGGETQYF
TGTGCCAGCAGTCCCCCAGGGGGAGAGACCCAGTACTTC
>TRBJ2-1|TRBV21-1|.
CASNRTGAGSEQFF
TGTGCCAGCAACAGAACAGGGGCTGGGAGTGAGCAGTTCTTC
>TRBJ1-1|TRBV20-1|.
CSARYGGEAFF
TGCAGTGCTAGATATGGGGGGGAAGCTTTCTTT
>TRBJ2-5|TRBV28|.
CASSLYGTQYF
TGTGCCAGCAGTTTATACGGGACCCAGTACTTC
>TRBJ2-7|TRBV19|TRBD2
CASKLAGASYEQYF
TGTGCCAGTAAGCTAGCGGGAGCTTCCTACGAGCAGTACTTC
>TRBJ2-2|TRBV11-2|.
CASSAQGTGELFF
TGTGCCAGCAGCGCGCAGGGCACCGGGGAGCTGTTTTTT
>TRBJ2-7|TRBV5-1|TRBD1
CASSFSGQTDLQYF
TGCGCCAGCAGCTTCTCGGGACAGACGGACCTGCAGTACTTC
>TRBJ2-7|TRBV5-4|TRBD1
CASSFGSTRDSPYEQYF
TGTGCCAGCAGCTTTGGTTCGACTCGGGACAGCCCCTACGAGCAGTACTTC
>TRBJ2-7|TRBV18|.
CASSPIVSGTLYEQYF
TGTGCCAGCTCACCAATCGTGAGTGGGACTTTGTACGAGCAGTACTTC
>TRBJ1-2|TRBV4-2|TRBD1
CASSQDYRGLGYGYTF
TGTGCCAGCAGCCAAGATTACAGGGGATTAGGCTATGGCTACACCTTC
>TRBJ1-2|TRBV14|.
CASSQAGGRNYGYTF
TGTGCCAGCAGCCAAGCGGGGGGGCGCAACTATGGCTACACCTTC
>TRBJ2-7|TRBV7-6|TRBD2
CASSPPSGLFSYEQYF
TGTGCCAGCAGCCCCCCTAGCGGGCTCTTCTCCTACGAGCAGTACTTC
>TRBJ2-5|TRBV7-2|TRBD2
CASSLLLAVQETQYF
TGTGCCAGCAGCCTTCTACTAGCGGTCCAAGAGACCCAGTACTTC
>TRBJ2-7|TRBV30|.
CAWSINREDEQYF
TGTGCCTGGAGTATAAATAGGGAGGACGAGCAGTACTTC
>TRBJ2-1|TRBV5-6|.
CASSEGESSYNEQFF
TGTGCCAGCAGCGAGGGGGAAAGCTCCTACAATGAGCAGTTCTTC
>TRBJ2-2|TRBV12-5|TRBD2
CASGLLPSGLAGASGIDGELFF
TGTGCTAGTGGTTTGCTCCCATCCGGGCTAGCGGGAGCAAGCGGAATAGACGGGGAGCTGTTTTTT
>TRBJ1-1|TRBV5-1|TRBD1
CASSLAGQPNTEAFF
TGCGCCAGCAGCTTGGCGGGACAGCCGAACACTGAAGCTTTCTTT
>TRBJ2-1|TRBV29-1|TRBD2
CSLGTSGSSYNEQFF
TGCAGCTTGGGGACTAGCGGGAGCTCCTACAATGAGCAGTTCTTC
>TRBJ2-1|TRBV29-1|TRBD2
CSVESLAGNNEQFF
TGCAGCGTTGAATCGCTAGCGGGAAACAATGAGCAGTTCTTC
>TRBJ2-7|TRBV7-9|.
CASSFSGAGSYEQYF
TGTGCCAGCAGCTTTTCCGGAGCGGGTTCCTACGAGCAGTACTTC
>TRBJ2-2|TRBV19|TRBD1
CASSISGGRTGELFF
TGTGCCAGTAGTATTTCAGGGGGCCGGACCGGGGAGCTGTTTTTT
>TRBJ1-2|TRBV5-4|TRBD1
CASSLPGQPNYGYTF
TGTGCCAGCAGCTTACCGGGACAGCCTAACTATGGCTACACCTTC
>TRBJ1-2|TRBV28|TRBD1
CASTSEGQNYGYTF
TGTGCCAGCACCTCGGAGGGACAGAACTATGGCTACACCTTC
>TRBJ2-1|TRBV2|TRBD2
CASLPRGTSGRFLNNEQFF
TGTGCCAGCCTCCCACGCGGGACTAGCGGGAGATTCTTGAACAATGAGCAGTTCTTC
>TRBJ1-1|TRBV29-1|.
CSVRVAEGTEAFF
TGCAGCGTGAGGGTAGCGGAGGGCACTGAAGCTTTCTTT
>TRBJ2-2|TRBV5-1|TRBD2
CASGTSGTVAGELFF
TGCGCCAGCGGTACTAGCGGTACTGTCGCCGGGGAGCTGTTTTTT
>TRBJ2-7|TRBV10-2|TRBD1
CASSDRGSKSYEQYF
TGCGCCAGCAGCGACAGGGGGAGTAAGTCCTACGAGCAGTACTTC
>TRBJ1-1|TRBV7-5|.
CVRSFLRDKVSEAFF
TGTGTCAGAAGCTTTCTCCGGGACAAGGTCTCGGAAGCTTTCTTT
>TRBJ2-2|TRBV27|.
CASSLSRPGELFF
TGTGCCAGCAGTTTATCGCGGCCCGGGGAGCTGTTTTTT
>TRBJ2-7|TRBV7-8|TRBD2
CASRPGGIPYEQYF
TGTGCCAGCAGACCGGGGGGGATTCCCTACGAGCAGTACTTC
>TRBJ1-1|TRBV10-2|TRBD1
CASSLSGTGVTEAFF
TGCGCCAGCAGTCTCTCCGGGACAGGGGTCACTGAAGCTTTCTTT
>TRBJ2-3|TRBV5-1|TRBD1
CASSLGDRTGAQYF
TGCGCCAGCAGCTTGGGGGACAGGACGGGGGCGCAGTATTTT